This TCR beta chain was documented in a study of cytomegalovirus exposure and HLA in healthy donors. The primer mix had 60 Vbeta and 13 Jbeta primers. Clones were read by immunoSEQ multiplex PCR, and TCRdb kept only the in-frame ones, dropping some. The sample includes 90,000 to 100,000 clones, roughly 80% seen only once; the top ten take roughly 6.9%. Whole-study findings and limits: One later analysis reportedly identified an Asian-associated ancestry cluster that showed fewer N-insertions than the approximately 710-donor mean. Common viral pathogens seemed to be connected with several of the most significant clusters, according to a later analysis.

Germline loops: CDR1 MNHEY, CDR2 SVGAGI. The V segment lost 0 bases and the J segment 3 bases; nucleotides outside the gene matches: 0. CDR3 size: 14 residues. Details on this clone: What it recognizes is unknown.

The material sequenced was PBMCs. This chain connects TRBV6-5 to TRBJ2-5, with TRBD2 identical over 8 bases. The clonotype originates from a middle-aged man in good health and CMV-seropositive. In DNA, the CDR3 is TGTGCCAGCAGTTACTCGCGGGGGGAAGAGACCCAGTACTTC. It translates to CASSYSRGEETQYF.